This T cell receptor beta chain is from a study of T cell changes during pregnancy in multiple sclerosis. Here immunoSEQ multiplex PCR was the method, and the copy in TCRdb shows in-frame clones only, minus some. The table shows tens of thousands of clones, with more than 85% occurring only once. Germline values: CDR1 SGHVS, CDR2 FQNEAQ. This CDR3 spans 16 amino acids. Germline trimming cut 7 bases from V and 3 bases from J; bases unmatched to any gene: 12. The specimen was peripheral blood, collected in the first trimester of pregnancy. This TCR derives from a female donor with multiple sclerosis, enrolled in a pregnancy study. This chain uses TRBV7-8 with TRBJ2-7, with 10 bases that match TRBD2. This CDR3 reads CASTLAGVVGNYEQYF. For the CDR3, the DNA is TGTGCCAGCACCCTAGCGGGAGTCGTGGGAAACTACGAGCAGTACTTC.